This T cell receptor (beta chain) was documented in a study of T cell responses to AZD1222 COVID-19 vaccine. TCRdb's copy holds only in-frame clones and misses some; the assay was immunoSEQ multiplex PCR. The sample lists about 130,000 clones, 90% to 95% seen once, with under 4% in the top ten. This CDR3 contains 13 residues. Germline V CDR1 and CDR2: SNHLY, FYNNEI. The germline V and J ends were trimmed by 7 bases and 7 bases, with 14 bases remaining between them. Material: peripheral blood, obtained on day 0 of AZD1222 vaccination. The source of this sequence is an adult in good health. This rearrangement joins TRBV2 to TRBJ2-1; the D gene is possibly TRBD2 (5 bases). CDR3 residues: CASTGGSRNEQFF. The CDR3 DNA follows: TGTGCCAGCACCGGAGGTAGCCGAAATGAGCAGTTCTTC.